These 15 T cell receptor beta chains share one sample of origin, sequenced in a study of blood T cell repertoires in COVID-19. Data came from immunoSEQ multiplex PCR; TCRdb stores just in-frame clones and leaves some out. This table has tens of thousands of clones, approximately 91% appearing once. The source material was peripheral blood. Receptor source: a man between 65 and 79 years old with acute or convalescent COVID-19.

The rearrangement links TRBV4-2 to TRBJ1-4; D call uncertain. CDR1 is LGHNA, CDR2 YNFKEQ, per germline. This CDR3 is 16 amino acids long. V was cut by 0 bases and J by 6 bases, with 14 bases left in between. Here the CDR3 DNA reads TGTGCCAGCAGCCAAGATGTTTTCGGCCAGGATGAAAAACTGTTTTTT. Translating gives CASSQDVFGQDEKLFF.

Only one count was recorded for this clone. This chain uses TRBV30 with TRBJ2-7; TRBD2 aligns across 7 bases. V shed 2 bases, J shed 4 bases, and the junction held 5 bases outside the gene matches. The CDR3 runs 13 residues. Germline-derived CDR1 and CDR2 are GTSNPN and SVGIG (reference sequence). CDR3 bases: TGTGCCTGGAGTACCGGGGAGGGGTACGAGCAGTACTTC. The encoded protein is CAWSTGEGYEQYF.

For the CDR3, the DNA is TGCGCCAGCAGCTTCGGGACAGGCAATCAGCCCCAGCATTTT. Encoded protein: CASSFGTGNQPQHF. The chain couples TRBV5-1 to TRBJ1-5; 7 bases agree with TRBD1. J lost 2 bases, V lost 2 bases, and 1 base had no gene match. Germline CDR1 is SGHRS and CDR2 is YFSETQ. The CDR3 runs to 14 residues. Combining the CDR3 with reference TRBV5-1 and TRBJ1-5 gives the whole variable domain KAGVTQTPRYLIKTRGQQVTLSCSPISGHRSVSWYQQTPGQGLQFLFEYFSETQRNKGNFPGRFSGRQFSNSRSEMNVSTLELGDSALYLCASSFGTGNQPQHFGDGTRLSIL.

CDR3 sequence: CASSEGLAMGELFF. The CDR3 DNA sequence: TGTGCCAGCAGCGAGGGACTCGCTATGGGGGAACTGTTTTTT. The rearrangement joins TRBV3-1 (or the pseudogene TRBV3-2) to TRBJ1-4, with D perhaps TRBD1 (5 bases). The CDR3 length is 14 residues. Per germline, CDR1 LGHDT and CDR2 YNNKEL (reference sequence). The V gene lost 5 bases and the J gene lost 12 bases, with 19 bases spanning the gap.

The chain recombines TRBV15 with TRBJ2-1; possibly TRBD1 for D (6 bases). This CDR3 region has 16 residues. In germline, CDR1 is LNHNV, CDR2 YYDKDF (reference sequence). Deletions cut 3 bases from V and 3 bases from J, with 15 bases between. The DNA of the CDR3 is TGTGCCACCAGCAGTACAGGGTCAGAGGGCTACAATGAGCAGTTCTTC. Its protein product is CATSSTGSEGYNEQFF.

This clone was observed a few times. This chain links TRBV3-1 (or the pseudogene TRBV3-2) with TRBJ2-1; TRBD2 matches at 7 bases. The ends lost 1 base at V and 14 bases at J; junction bases unmatched: 5. The germline V gene has CDR1 LGHDT and CDR2 YNNKEL (reference sequence). This CDR3 comprises 12 residues. Here the CDR3 DNA reads TGTGCCAGCAGCCAAGTTAGCGGGTGGAAGTTCTTC. Translating gives CASSQVSGWKFF.

The V call is TRBV9, the J call TRBJ2-2; 11 positions agree with TRBD2. Germline lookup yields CDR1 SGDLS and CDR2 YYNGEE. V gave up 4 bases and J gave up 1 base; unmatched junction bases: 12. This CDR3 is built from 19 residues. CDR3 sequence: CASSSRPGTSGQNTGELFF. The CDR3 DNA reads as TGTGCCAGCAGCTCCAGACCAGGGACTAGCGGTCAGAACACCGGGGAGCTGTTTTTT.

With regard to this clone: Mismatch with germline at one junction end may stem from a read error. J is TRBJ2-3 and V is TRBV6-1, with 10 bases matching TRBD2. The germline V gene has CDR1 MNHNS and CDR2 SASEGT. This CDR3 is 15 amino acids long. In nucleotides, the CDR3 is TGTGCCAGCAGTCAAGCGGGGGGGTTCACAGATACGCAGTATTTT. Its protein product is CASSQAGGFTDTQYF.

A note on this clone: The junction shows a germline mismatch at one end, possibly a read error. The chain joins TRBV7-2 to TRBJ2-5; TRBD2 matches at 15 bases. The CDR3 covers 16 residues. Per the germline V gene, CDR1 is SGHTA and CDR2 is FQGNSA. Here the CDR3 DNA reads TGTGCCAGCAGCCGGACTAGCGGGGGGGACCAGGAGACCCAGTACTTC. The encoded protein is CASSRTSGGDQETQYF.

The chain has TRBV9 and TRBJ2-5; tentative D call: TRBD1 (6 bases). The CDR3 consists of 12 residues. Germline V gene lookup returns CDR1 SGDLS and CDR2 YYNGEE. The V end was cut by 0 bases, the J end by 9 bases, with 9 bases between. DNA for the CDR3: TGTGCCAGCAGCGTAGATCAGGGGCCCCAGTACTTC. This encodes CASSVDQGPQYF. Supplemented by reference TRBV9 and TRBJ2-5, the full variable domain reads DSGVTQTPKHLITATGQRVTLRCSPRSGDLSVYWYQQSLDQGLQFLIQYYNGEERAKGNILERFSAQQFPDLHSELNLSSLELGDSALYFCASSVDQGPQYFGPGTRLLVL.

V usage is TRBV15 and J usage is TRBJ1-1, with TRBD1 matching 7 bases. Germline CDR1 reads LNHNV; CDR2 reads YYDKDF (reference sequence). Trimming removed 0 bases from V and 4 bases from J; junction bases left unmatched: 8. CDR3 size: 16 residues. The CDR3 DNA sequence: TGTGCCACCAGCAGAGAGACAGGGATATTTGCCACTGAAGCTTTCTTT. This encodes CATSRETGIFATEAFF. The variable domain in full, completed from reference TRBV15 and TRBJ1-1, reads DAMVIQNPRYQVTQFGKPVTLSCSQTLNHNVMYWYQQKSSQAPKLLFHYYDKDFNNEADTPDNFQSRRPNTSFCFLDIRSPGLGDTAMYLCATSRETGIFATEAFFGQGTRLTVV.

The V and J genes are TRBV30 and TRBJ1-2; 8 positions match TRBD1. V was clipped by 7 bases and J by 2 bases; unmatched bases: 3. CDR3 size: 12 residues. Looked up from germline, CDR1 is GTSNPN and CDR2 is SVGIG (reference sequence). For the CDR3, the DNA is TGTGCCTACAGGGACAGGAACTATGGCTACACCTTC. Amino acids: CAYRDRNYGYTF.

The gene calls are TRBV5-6 and TRBJ2-5; possibly TRBD1 for D (6 bases). V was cut by 5 bases and J by 1 base, with 9 bases left in between. Germline V lookup: CDR1 SGHDT, CDR2 YYEEEE. The CDR3 has 13 amino acids. Written as DNA, the CDR3 is TGTGCCAGCAGGGTACAGGGCCAAGAGACCCAGTACTTC. Translating it yields CASRVQGQETQYF.

The chain uses TRBV29-1 and TRBJ2-7; 8 bases align to TRBD2. CDR1 is SQVTM and CDR2 is ANQGSEA in the germline V gene. The CDR3 runs 9 residues. With V trimmed by 7 bases and J by 9 bases, 2 bases remained unmatched. CDR3 sequence: CSGSGGQYF. DNA for the CDR3: TGCAGCGGAAGCGGGGGGCAGTACTTC.

The J gene is TRBJ2-1, the V gene TRBV28; 13 bases line up with TRBD2. Germline V lookup: CDR1 MDHEN, CDR2 SYDVKM. V trimming: 6 bases; J trimming: 5 bases; junction bases outside the gene matches: 4. The CDR3 consists of 15 residues. CDR3 loop: CASRILAGGDNEQFF. The DNA for the CDR3 is TGTGCCAGCAGAATACTAGCGGGGGGGGACAATGAGCAGTTCTTC.